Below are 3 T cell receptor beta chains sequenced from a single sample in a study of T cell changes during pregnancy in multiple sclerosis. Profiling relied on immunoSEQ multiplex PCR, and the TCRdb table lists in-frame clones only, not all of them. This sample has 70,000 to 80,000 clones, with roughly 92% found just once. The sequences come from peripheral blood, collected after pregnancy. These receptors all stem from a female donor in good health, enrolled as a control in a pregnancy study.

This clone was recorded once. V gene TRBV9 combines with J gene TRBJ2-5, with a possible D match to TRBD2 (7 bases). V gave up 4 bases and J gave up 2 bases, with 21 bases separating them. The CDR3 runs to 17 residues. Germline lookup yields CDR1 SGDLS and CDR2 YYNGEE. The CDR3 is CASSPEGGARGQETQYF. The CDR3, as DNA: TGTGCCAGCAGCCCGGAGGGGGGGGCCCGGGGGCAAGAGACCCAGTACTTC. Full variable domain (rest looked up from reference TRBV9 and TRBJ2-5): DSGVTQTPKHLITATGQRVTLRCSPRSGDLSVYWYQQSLDQGLQFLIQYYNGEERAKGNILERFSAQQFPDLHSELNLSSLELGDSALYFCASSPEGGARGQETQYFGPGTRLLVL.

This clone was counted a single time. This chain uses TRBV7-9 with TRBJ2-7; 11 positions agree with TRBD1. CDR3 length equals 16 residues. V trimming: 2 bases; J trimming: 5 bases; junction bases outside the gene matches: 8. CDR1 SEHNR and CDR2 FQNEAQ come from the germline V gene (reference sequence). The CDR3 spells CASSLPSGTGGNEQYF. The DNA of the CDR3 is TGTGCCAGCAGCTTACCCTCCGGGACAGGGGGAAACGAGCAGTACTTC.

The CDR3 nucleotides are TGCGCCAGCAGCCCCAACCCCGCTAGGGGGCGAAACTATGGCTACACCTTC. Its translation: CASSPNPARGRNYGYTF. V gene TRBV4-1 combines with J gene TRBJ1-2; 7 bases line up with TRBD1. Per germline, CDR1 MGHRA and CDR2 YSYEKL. The CDR3 is made up of 17 amino acids. V was clipped by 4 bases and J by 2 bases; unmatched bases: 13.